The clone carrying this T cell receptor (beta chain) has more than one count but fewer than ten. Its target is not known. The length of the CDR3 is 16 residues. V lost 2 bases to trimming and J lost 7 bases; unmatched junction nucleotides: 9. Germline CDR1 is LGHNA and CDR2 is YSLEER. The data were obtained in a study of T cell repertoires in cytomegalovirus infection. Study background: It was recently identified HLA-C-restricted and well-studied HLA-B-restricted CMV epitopes that the study used. Matching HLA type and CMV infection were both indicated by public TCR beta signatures.

Overall study results and limits: CMV-specific HLA-C-restricted TCR beta clonotypes dominated the ex vivo response. Accumulated public TCR beta family frequency recognized individuals carrying CMV together with the relevant HLA.

TCRdb independently ran MiXCR on the reads; one entry per CDR3 protein. Altogether some 920,000 distinct CDR3 sequences are present, roughly 30% being singletons, with the ten largest covering more than 13%. The clonotype originates from a human donor in good health (CMV status not recorded). Some clones in this sample may be carry-over from other donors' samples. J is TRBJ1-2 and V is TRBV4-3; 11 positions match TRBD1. Sample: cultured CD8+ T cells from PBMCs, taken from culture after CMV antigen stimulation. CDR3 nucleotides: TGCGCCAGCAGCCAACACTGGGACAGGGGGTTTCTTGGCTACACCTTC. Translating gives CASSQHWDRGFLGYTF.